Following are 5 T cell receptor beta chains from one sample sequenced in a study of blood T cell repertoires in COVID-19. Libraries were prepared by immunoSEQ multiplex PCR; TCRdb keeps only in-frame clonotypes and omits some of them. The sample holds some 260,000 clones, 88% seen once. Sequenced: peripheral blood. The receptors derive from a young woman with acute or convalescent COVID-19.

This chain connects TRBV14 to TRBJ2-3, with TRBD2 as a possible D gene (5 bases). Trimming shortened V by 0 bases and J by 5 bases, and 15 bases separated the two germline ends. This CDR3 region has 16 residues. CDR1 is SGHDN, CDR2 FVKESK, per germline. CDR3 DNA: TGTGCCAGCAGCCAAGATGTGACGAGGGCCCAAGATACGCAGTATTTT. Translated: CASSQDVTRAQDTQYF.

This clone has only a few counts. The gene calls are TRBV19 and TRBJ1-5; D is perhaps TRBD1 (6 bases). V lost 0 bases to trimming and J lost 3 bases, with 9 bases between them. The CDR3 has 15 residues. Germline V gene data show CDR1 as LNHDA and CDR2 as SQIVND (reference sequence). CDR3 nucleotide sequence: TGTGCCAGTAGTATAGAAGCAGGGGCCAATCAGCCCCAGCATTTT. It codes for CASSIEAGANQPQHF.

The chain uses TRBV4-3 and TRBJ2-2; 9 positions agree with TRBD2. V was clipped by 2 bases and J by 4 bases; unmatched bases: 5. This CDR3 comprises 16 residues. Germline V CDR1 and CDR2: LGHNA, YSLEER. The CDR3 DNA reads TGCGCCAGCAGCCAACCTACTAGCGGGTCCACCGGGGAGCTGTTTTTT. Translated, it gives CASSQPTSGSTGELFF.

The chain carries TRBV27 and TRBJ1-5; possible D gene TRBD1, 5 bases. The germline CDR1 and CDR2 sequences are MNHEY and SMNVEV (reference sequence). This CDR3 is 16 amino acids long. With 5 bases removed from V and 4 bases from J, the gap between germline ends came to 18 bases. DNA for the CDR3: TGTGCCAGCAGTCCGAGGTCCCTGACAGCTAATCAGCCCCAGCATTTT. It encodes CASSPRSLTANQPQHF.

The V and J genes are TRBV11-2 and TRBJ2-2; D may be TRBD1 (5 bases). CDR1 and CDR2 (germline): SGHAT, FQNNGV. This CDR3 spans 17 amino acids. V lost 8 bases to trimming and J lost 7 bases, with 26 bases between them. The DNA for the CDR3 is TGTGCCAGCCAGGTTGGGGCGCCCTTAGGGGTGGACGGGGAGCTGTTTTTT. Translating it yields CASQVGAPLGVDGELFF.